The next 13 T cell receptor beta chains were all read from a single sample in a study of regulatory T cells in long-lasting Graves disease (dated by TCRdb to the early 2020s). The intended sense of this specimen's time point label: newly diagnosed GD, antithyroid drugs for less than 3 months. For both TCR sequencing and RNA sequencing, RNA was extracted from PBMCs in TRIzol. Library preparation was by multiplex PCR. TCRdb shows the sequencer as Illumina HiSeq 4000. TCR beta libraries were built with iRepertoire HTBI primers and Arm-PCR amplification of CDR3 regions. TCRdb reworked the public reads: Q25 trimming with fastp, MiXCR clone assembly, productive beta chains retained. Each record represents a unique CDR3 protein, reported with the most common genes and DNA among its rows. Across this sample there are 400,000 to 550,000 distinct CDR3 sequences, with around 17% seen only once. In total, the top ten clones hold around a tenth of the sample.

These data also formed part of another study, on T cells in Graves' hyperthyroidism and ophthalmopathy.

Sequenced here: peripheral blood mononuclear cells (PBMCs), sampled at new diagnosis, from a patient treated with antithyroid drugs. The receptors were sampled from a woman in her twenties or thirties with Graves disease. Donor details come from another sample of the same person, matched by shared clones.

The sample holds many counts of this clonotype. CDR3 in amino acids: CASSLFPRVRGRMVYNSPLHF. The CDR3 nucleotides are TGTGCCAGCAGTTTATTCCCTCGCGTACGAGGGCGCATGGTCTATAATTCACCCCTCCACTTT. The chain recombines TRBV27 with TRBJ1-6, with D unclear. V lost 1 base to trimming and J lost 3 bases, with 25 bases between them. The CDR3 has 21 amino acids. Germline CDR1 and CDR2: MNHEY and SMNVEV (reference sequence).

This chain joins TRBV19 and TRBJ2-2, with 7 positions matching TRBD2. This CDR3 is built from 14 residues. The germline V gene encodes CDR1 LNHDA and CDR2 SQIVND (reference sequence). The V and J ends lost 5 bases and 6 bases, in that order; junction bases with no gene match: 6. In DNA, the CDR3 is TGTGCCAGTAGTCCCAGACTAGCTCCCGGGGAGCTGTTTTTT. This codes for CASSPRLAPGELFF.

The V gene is TRBV9, the J gene TRBJ2-3; 9 bases match TRBD2. V lost 0 bases, J lost 4 bases, and 3 bases stayed unmatched. This CDR3 contains 15 residues. Germline lookup yields CDR1 SGDLS and CDR2 YYNGEE. The CDR3 DNA sequence: TGTGCCAGCAGCGTAGATAGCGGGAGTGCAGATACGCAGTATTTT. Translating it yields CASSVDSGSADTQYF.

The chain uses TRBV12-3 or TRBV12-4 and TRBJ2-1, with D uncertain. The CDR3 runs to 15 residues. Trimming stripped 4 bases from V and 10 bases from J, with 20 bases between. CDR3 coding DNA: TGTGCCAGCAGTTCTAAACCCCCCTCTCTAGGCGAGCAGTTCTTC. Translation gives CASSSKPPSLGEQFF.

There are a few counts of this clonotype. Possible read error: a much larger clone is one base away. The gene calls are TRBV6-1 and TRBJ1-2, with 8 bases identical to TRBD1. This CDR3 region has 14 residues. Germline trimming cut 2 bases from V and 3 bases from J; bases unmatched to any gene: 2. Per germline, CDR1 MNHNS and CDR2 SASEGT. The CDR3 here is CASSEQGADYGYTF. The CDR3 nucleotides read TGTGCCAGCAGTGAACAGGGGGCGGACTATGGCTACACCTTC.

This clonotype was counted a few times. V gene TRBV11-2 combines with J gene TRBJ1-5; no clear D. CDR1 is SGHAT and CDR2 is FQNNGV in the germline V gene. The CDR3 consists of 13 residues. V was cut by 2 bases and J by 4 bases, with 6 bases left in between. CDR3 DNA sequence: TGTGCCAGCAGCTTAATTCATAATCAGCCCCAGCATTTT. Translation gives CASSLIHNQPQHF.

A note on this clonotype: A clone one base away is much larger, so this may be a read error. The gene calls are TRBV7-9 and TRBJ2-1, with 14 bases identical to TRBD2. CDR1 is SEHNR, CDR2 FQNEAQ, per germline (reference sequence). The V gene end was trimmed by 3 bases and the J gene end by 10 bases; junction bases not matched to a gene: 11. The CDR3 length is 17 residues. CDR3: CASSLGLAGAPSYEQFF. The CDR3 DNA reads TGTGCCAGCAGCTTGGGACTAGCGGGAGCTCCGTCCTACGAGCAGTTCTTC.

This clonotype was counted ten times or more. This chain uses TRBV14 with TRBJ2-1; D not certain. This CDR3 has 14 residues. Germline V gene data show CDR1 as SGHDN and CDR2 as FVKESK. Trimming cost V 1 base and J 6 bases, with 10 bases left between them. The CDR3 nucleotides are TGTGCCAGCAGCCAAGTGCTAGATTCCAATGAGCAGTTCTTC. It codes for CASSQVLDSNEQFF.

This clonotype was seen at least ten times. V is TRBV30 and J is TRBJ1-5; 7 bases are shared with TRBD1. Trimming removed 0 bases from V and 6 bases from J; junction bases left unmatched: 14. The CDR3 runs to 17 residues. Germline V lookup: CDR1 GTSNPN, CDR2 SVGIG (reference sequence). The CDR3 protein is CAWSVPPHRTGSQPQHF. The CDR3 nucleotides read TGTGCCTGGAGTGTCCCCCCCCACCGGACAGGTAGTCAGCCCCAGCATTTT.

This clonotype was recorded many times. This chain joins TRBV7-8 and TRBJ2-2, with D possibly TRBD2 on 6 matching bases. The CDR3 is 16 residues long. CDR1 and CDR2 (germline): SGHVS, FQNEAQ. V was trimmed by 3 bases and J by 1 base, leaving 12 bases between them. CDR3 nucleotide sequence: TGTGCCAGCAGCTTTACTAGCAGACTGAACACCGGGGAGCTGTTTTTT. Translation gives CASSFTSRLNTGELFF.

This clonotype occurred many times. Here the CDR3 reads CAWKAGGSEKLFF. The CDR3, as DNA: TGTGCCTGGAAAGCAGGGGGAAGCGAAAAACTGTTTTTT. V is TRBV30 and J is TRBJ1-4, with 7 positions matching TRBD1. CDR3 length equals 13 residues. Germline trimming cut 4 bases from V and 8 bases from J; bases unmatched to any gene: 7. Germline V CDR1 and CDR2: GTSNPN, SVGIG (reference sequence).

The J gene is TRBJ1-6, the V gene TRBV6-2 or TRBV6-3, with D maybe TRBD1 (6 bases). V was cut by 2 bases and J by 0 bases, with 14 bases left in between. CDR1 is MNHEY and CDR2 is SVGEGT in the germline V gene. This CDR3 has 18 residues. This chain's CDR3 is CASSYRTVASSYNSPLHF. DNA for the CDR3: TGTGCCAGCAGTTACAGGACAGTTGCCAGCTCCTATAATTCACCCCTCCACTTT.

The table lists this clonotype with many counts. The chain recombines TRBV29-1 with TRBJ1-1, with a possible D match to TRBD1 (5 bases). The CDR3 has 13 amino acids. V dropped 2 bases and J dropped 6 bases, with 13 bases sitting between them. In germline, CDR1 is SQVTM, CDR2 ANQGSEA. As DNA, the CDR3 is TGCAGCGTTGAACGTGTATTGGGGGCTGAAGCTTTCTTT. Translated, it gives CSVERVLGAEAFF.